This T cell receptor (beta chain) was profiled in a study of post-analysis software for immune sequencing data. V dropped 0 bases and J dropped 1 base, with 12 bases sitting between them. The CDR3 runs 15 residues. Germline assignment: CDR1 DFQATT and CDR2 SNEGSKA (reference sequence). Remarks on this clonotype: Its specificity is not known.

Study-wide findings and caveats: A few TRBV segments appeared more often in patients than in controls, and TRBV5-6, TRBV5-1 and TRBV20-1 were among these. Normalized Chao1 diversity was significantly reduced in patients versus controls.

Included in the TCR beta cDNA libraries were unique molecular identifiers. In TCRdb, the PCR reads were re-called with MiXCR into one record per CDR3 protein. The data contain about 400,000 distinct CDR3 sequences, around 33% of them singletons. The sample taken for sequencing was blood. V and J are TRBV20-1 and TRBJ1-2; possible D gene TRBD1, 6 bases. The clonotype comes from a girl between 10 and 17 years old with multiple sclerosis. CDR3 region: CSARERRGRNYGYTF. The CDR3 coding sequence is TGCAGTGCTAGAGAAAGGCGGGGGCGTAACTATGGCTACACCTTC.